Listed here are 2 T cell receptor beta chains from one sample, sequenced in a study of regulatory T cells in long-lasting Graves disease. Time point noted: newly diagnosed GD, antithyroid drugs for less than 3 months. PBMC-extracted RNA yielded the TCR library. Investigators prepared the TCR beta libraries by applying iRepertoire HTBI primers and Arm-PCR of CDR3 regions. TCRdb re-derived calls from the multiplex PCR reads in MiXCR, one entry per CDR3 protein. The data show almost 450,000 distinct CDR3 sequences, roughly 17% seen once. These same records also appear under a second study, on T cells in Graves' hyperthyroidism and ophthalmopathy.

The sequencing used peripheral blood mononuclear cells (PBMCs), collected at new diagnosis, from a patient treated with antithyroid drugs. These receptors originate from a woman aged 25-40 years with Graves disease.

There are many counts of this clonotype. This chain connects TRBV2 to TRBJ2-2; no definite D call. V lost 4 bases, J lost 0 bases, and 6 bases lay in between. Germline assignment: CDR1 SNHLY and CDR2 FYNNEI. This CDR3 region has 14 residues. The CDR3, as DNA: TGTGCCAGCAGTGGTTCACCGAACACCGGGGAGCTGTTTTTT. This codes for CASSGSPNTGELFF.

There are many counts of this clonotype. The rearrangement uses TRBV19 and TRBJ1-6; TRBD1 aligns across 7 bases. The germline gives CDR1 LNHDA, CDR2 SQIVND (reference sequence). This CDR3 contains 15 residues. V was clipped by 5 bases and J by 7 bases; unmatched bases: 8. The chain's CDR3 is CASSPTGTANSPLHF. The CDR3 DNA follows: TGTGCCAGTAGTCCAACCGGGACAGCAAATTCACCCCTCCACTTT.